This T cell receptor (beta chain) was observed in a study of cytomegalovirus exposure and HLA in healthy donors. Study details: The approximately 120 validation repertoires, a later analysis reported, used the same platform as the approximately 630 first-cohort repertoires. Study-wide points: CMV antigen specificity of a few CMV-associated chains was confirmed in vitro. First-cohort TCR clusters were later found to tend to co-occur in the roughly 120 validation repertoires. It was 150 to 200 TCR beta chains that were listed as cytomegalovirus-associated.

A word on this clone: Its target is unknown.

The CDR3 length is 15 residues. The germline V gene has CDR1 MNHEY and CDR2 SVGAGI. The V gene end was trimmed by 2 bases and the J gene end by 5 bases; junction bases not matched to a gene: 6. Method: immunoSEQ multiplex PCR; TCRdb's copy keeps in-frame clones and lacks some. Of around 150,000 clones in the sample, over 80% were seen once. This TCR was sampled from a man aged 25-45 years in good health and CMV-seropositive. This rearrangement joins TRBV6-5 to TRBJ1-1; TRBD1 agrees at 9 bases. Source material: PBMCs. The CDR3 loop reads CASSYDPGQGTEAFF. CDR3 in DNA: TGTGCCAGCAGTTACGATCCGGGACAGGGTACTGAAGCTTTCTTT.